This T cell receptor beta chain was captured by sequencing in a study of CD8 T cells in Susac syndrome. The RNA input was roughly 0.45 to 1 ug, and it was reverse transcribed with random hexamers. A single record per CDR3 protein comes from TCRdb applying MiXCR to the immunoSEQ multiplex PCR reads. The sample lists approximately 180,000 distinct CDR3 sequences, more than 85% seen once, with 0.085% to 0.1% in the top ten. This CDR3 comprises 14 residues. The V gene end was trimmed by 1 base and the J gene end by 6 bases; junction bases not matched to a gene: 3. CDR1 is GTSNPN, CDR2 SVGIG, per germline (reference sequence).

The clonotype originates from a human donor with Susac syndrome. The J gene is TRBJ2-1, the V gene TRBV30, with 10 bases aligning to TRBD2. The sequenced sample was CD4+ T cells from PBMCs. This CDR3 reads CAWSAQRGGNEQFF. The CDR3 DNA follows: TGTGCCTGGAGTGCCCAGCGGGGGGGCAATGAGCAGTTCTTC. The full variable domain, in which reference TRBV30 and TRBJ2-1 provide the parts outside the CDR3, is SQTIHQWPATLVQPVGSPLSLECTVEGTSNPNLYWYRQAAGRGLQLLFYSVGIGQISSEVPQNLSASRPQDRQFILSSKKLLLSDSGFYLCAWSAQRGGNEQFFGPGTRLTVL.